The 21 T cell receptor beta chains below come from one sample, sequenced in a study of lymphopenia after photon versus proton radiotherapy (dated 2019 in TCRdb). The method behind the library was the immunoSEQ multiplex PCR assay. In its TCRdb copy, this immuneACCESS table keeps in-frame sequences only and misses some clones. Where compared with another copy, unresolved V genes explain less than half of these, and the others have no known cause. The sample table shows about 68,000 clones, and roughly 93% are seen once. In total, the top ten clones hold approximately 2.6% of the sample. This specimen was peripheral blood, taken from a patient treated with photon-based radiotherapy. The receptor source for this set is a woman in her 70s with pancreatic cancer.

V gene TRBV28 combines with J gene TRBJ1-1, with TRBD1 identical over 12 bases. The germline V gene has CDR1 MDHEN and CDR2 SYDVKM. The CDR3 sequence is 16 residues long. Unmatched junction bases numbered 17, after V lost 7 bases and J lost 11 bases. The CDR3 is CASNSSGDRGRNKAFF. The DNA for the CDR3 is TGTGCCAGCAACTCTTCTGGGGACAGGGGGCGTAATAAGGCTTTCTTT.

The rearrangement joins TRBV7-6 to TRBJ2-5, with D unclear. V shed 1 base and J shed 5 bases, with 5 bases lying between them. CDR1 and CDR2 (germline): SGHVS, FNYEAQ. The CDR3 contains 12 residues. The CDR3 loop reads CASSLDGETQYF. The CDR3 DNA reads TGTGCCAGCAGCTTAGATGGTGAGACCCAGTACTTC.

CDR3 sequence: CASSVMGFTNEKLFF. The CDR3 region has the DNA TGTGCCAGCAGTGTTATGGGTTTCACTAATGAAAAACTGTTTTTT. V gene TRBV2 combines with J gene TRBJ1-4; D ambiguous. The CDR3 sequence is 15 residues long. Trimming shortened V by 4 bases and J by 2 bases, and 11 bases separated the two germline ends. Germline CDR1 and CDR2: SNHLY and FYNNEI.

This rearrangement joins TRBV18 to TRBJ1-5; 8 nucleotides match TRBD1. The CDR3 runs to 19 residues. In germline, CDR1 is KGHSH, CDR2 LQKENI. The J segment lost 0 bases and the V segment lost 2 bases, leaving 12 bases of the junction unmatched. The CDR3 loop is CASSPRVPGQGASNQPQHF. The DNA of the CDR3 is TGTGCCAGCTCACCAAGAGTACCCGGACAGGGCGCTAGCAATCAGCCCCAGCATTTT.

CDR3 residues: CAIRPSPPTGTEAFF. Here the CDR3 DNA reads TGTGCCATCAGGCCATCGCCACCTACTGGCACTGAAGCTTTCTTT. The rearrangement joins TRBV10-3 to TRBJ1-1; D is uncertain. The CDR3 loop spans 15 amino acids. CDR1 and CDR2 (germline): ENHRY, SYGVKD. V lost 6 bases, J lost 4 bases, and 18 bases lay in between.

The chain employs TRBV7-6 and TRBJ2-7; 7 nucleotides align to TRBD2. The CDR3 has 14 amino acids. CDR1 is SGHVS and CDR2 is FNYEAQ in the germline V gene. Trimming at V came to 3 bases and at J to 1 base, leaving 3 bases not matched to a gene. The CDR3 DNA sequence: TGTGCCAGCAGCTTCGCTAGCGGATCCTACGAGCAGTACTTC. This sequence encodes CASSFASGSYEQYF.

The rearrangement joins TRBV4-1 to TRBJ1-2; TRBD1 agrees at 12 bases. There are 14 residues in the CDR3. Trimming at V came to 3 bases and at J to 12 bases, leaving 8 bases not matched to a gene. The germline CDR1 and CDR2 sequences are MGHRA and YSYEKL. CDR3: CASSHYGTGGAHTF. CDR3 nucleotide sequence: TGCGCCAGCAGCCATTACGGGACAGGGGGCGCTCACACCTTC.

The sample holds a few counts of this clone. The V and J genes are TRBV6-5 and TRBJ1-5; 7 nucleotides align to TRBD1. J lost 4 bases, V lost 6 bases, and 9 bases had no gene match. The germline gives CDR1 MNHEY, CDR2 SVGAGI. This CDR3 has 15 amino acids. CDR3 sequence (DNA): TGTGCCAGCAGCCCCGACAGGGCCCCGAATCAGCCCCAGCATTTT. This translates into CASSPDRAPNQPQHF.

This clone has only one observation. CDR3 region: CASSRTADTGELFF. The CDR3 bases are TGTGCCAGCAGCCGGACAGCCGACACCGGGGAGCTGTTTTTT. The V and J genes are TRBV7-2 and TRBJ2-2; TRBD1 is a possible D gene (6 bases). The CDR3 is 14 amino acids. Germline lookup yields CDR1 SGHTA and CDR2 FQGNSA. Trimming took 5 bases from V and 3 from J, leaving 10 bases between them.

The V call is TRBV11-2, the J call TRBJ1-2; 7 bases line up with TRBD1. The CDR3 has 14 residues. The germline gives CDR1 SGHAT, CDR2 FQNNGV. V trimming: 6 bases; J trimming: 9 bases; junction bases outside the gene matches: 13. This chain's CDR3 is CASSSLRGRGSYTF. The CDR3 DNA sequence: TGTGCCAGCAGTTCGCTGAGGGGGCGCGGCAGCTACACCTTC. The full variable domain, in which reference TRBV11-2 and TRBJ1-2 provide the parts outside the CDR3, is EAGVAQSPRYKIIEKRQSVAFWCNPISGHATLYWYQQILGQGPKLLIQFQNNGVVDDSQLPKDRFSAERLKGVDSTLKIQPAKLEDSAVYLCASSSLRGRGSYTFGSGTRLTVV.

The genes are TRBV11-2 and TRBJ2-2; 14 bases are a match to TRBD2. After removal of 4 bases from V and 5 bases from J, the junction contained 12 bases not matched to a gene. CDR1 and CDR2 from the germline V gene are SGHAT and FQNNGV. This CDR3 has 19 residues. The CDR3 reads CASSSIRRLAGGPTGELFF. CDR3 coding DNA: TGTGCCAGCAGCTCTATTAGACGACTAGCGGGAGGGCCTACCGGGGAGCTGTTTTTT.

The chain carries TRBV9 and TRBJ1-4; D might be TRBD1 (6 bases). There are 19 residues in the CDR3. The V gene's germline CDR1 is SGDLS and CDR2 YYNGEE. Trimming pared 0 bases from V and 0 bases from J, leaving 18 bases between. This chain's CDR3 is CASSVERGGSTATNEKLFF. CDR3 sequence (DNA): TGTGCCAGCAGCGTAGAACGGGGGGGCAGTACTGCAACTAATGAAAAACTGTTTTTT.

The chain is built from TRBV5-1 and TRBJ2-3, with 8 positions matching TRBD2. This CDR3 region has 16 residues. V shed 4 bases and J 3 bases; nucleotides not matched to a gene: 10. Germline-derived CDR1 and CDR2 are SGHRS and YFSETQ. This CDR3 reads CASSPGSSGGTDTQYF. CDR3 DNA: TGCGCCAGCAGCCCCGGTTCCAGCGGGGGAACAGATACGCAGTATTTT.

The chain links TRBV10-1 to TRBJ2-7; the D gene is possibly TRBD1 (6 bases). The CDR3 sequence is 15 residues long. V was shortened by 6 bases and J by 3 bases, with 18 bases between the two germline ends. Looked up from germline, CDR1 is WNHNN and CDR2 is SYGVQD (reference sequence). The CDR3 spells CASRSPTGKNYEQYF. The CDR3 DNA is TGCGCCAGCAGATCGCCAACAGGGAAAAACTACGAGCAGTACTTC.

This chain connects TRBV7-2 to TRBJ2-7; perhaps TRBD2 as D (6 bases). Trimming stripped 5 bases from V and 0 bases from J, with 14 bases between. CDR1 and CDR2 from the germline V gene are SGHTA and FQGNSA. The CDR3 runs 15 residues. The CDR3: CASSAGTGSSYEQYF. In DNA, the CDR3 is TGTGCCAGCAGCGCCGGGACTGGGAGCTCCTACGAGCAGTACTTC.

CDR3 protein: CASSGVAGVGTDTQYF. The CDR3 nucleotides are TGTGCCAGCAGCGGGGTGGCGGGAGTGGGGACAGATACGCAGTATTTT. This chain connects TRBV28 to TRBJ2-3, with 7 bases matching TRBD2. J gave up 3 bases and V 6 bases, and 12 bases lay outside the gene matches. The CDR3 length is 16 residues. The germline V gene has CDR1 MDHEN and CDR2 SYDVKM.

This clone was counted once. The genes are TRBV7-9 and TRBJ2-1, with D tentatively TRBD2 (6 bases). The CDR3 is made up of 17 amino acids. The V end lost 3 bases, the J end lost 3 bases, and 18 bases lay between the germline ends. The germline V gene has CDR1 SEHNR and CDR2 FQNEAQ (reference sequence). DNA of the CDR3: TGTGCCAGCAGCTTCACCAATAGCGGACCCAACTACAATGAGCAGTTCTTC. Translated, it gives CASSFTNSGPNYNEQFF.

The gene calls are TRBV4-2 and TRBJ2-3; 7 nucleotides match TRBD1. Per germline, CDR1 LGHNA and CDR2 YNFKEQ. V trimming: 4 bases; J trimming: 2 bases; junction bases outside the gene matches: 6. This CDR3 is built from 15 residues. Here the CDR3 DNA reads TGTGCCAGCAGCCCCCGGGACAGAAACACAGATACGCAGTATTTT. This encodes CASSPRDRNTDTQYF.

CDR3 bases: TGTGCCAGCAGCCACAGGGGGCCAGATACGCAGTATTTT. Encoded protein: CASSHRGPDTQYF. The J gene is TRBJ2-3, the V gene TRBV14; TRBD1 aligns across 8 bases. Trimming took 3 bases from V and 4 from J; bases not matched to a gene: 0. The CDR3 has 13 residues. CDR1 is SGHDN and CDR2 is FVKESK in the germline V gene.

CDR3 loop: CASSPGTVLSGNTIYF. CDR3 DNA: TGTGCCAGCTCACCCGGGACAGTCCTCTCTGGAAACACCATATATTTT. This chain links TRBV18 with TRBJ1-3; 7 bases fit TRBD1. This CDR3 has 16 amino acids. V was pared by 3 bases and J by 0 bases, with 5 bases of the junction left unmatched. The germline gives CDR1 KGHSH, CDR2 LQKENI.

The chain recombines TRBV30 with TRBJ1-2; no clear D gene. The V gene lost 5 bases and the J gene lost 1 base, with 17 bases spanning the gap. The CDR3 extends over 15 amino acids. Germline CDR1 GTSNPN, CDR2 SVGIG (reference sequence). This chain's CDR3 is CAWSGKLVVNYGYTF. CDR3 nucleotide sequence: TGTGCCTGGTCTGGAAAATTGGTGGTTAACTATGGCTACACCTTC.